This T cell receptor (beta chain) is drawn from a study of cytomegalovirus exposure and HLA in healthy donors. General observations from the study: Most sequenced TCRs were rare (though some public TCRs occurred in many donors). In a later analysis, most CMV-associated TCR beta chains appeared HLA-restricted. In a later analysis, donors in an Asian-associated ancestry cluster reportedly had fewer N-insertions in productive TCRs than the cohort mean. The records held CMV serostatus as the only immune exposure information.

Primers: 60 Vbeta forward and 13 Jbeta reverse. Generated by immunoSEQ multiplex PCR, the TCRdb table keeps only in-frame clones and is missing some. The sample records some 60,000 clones, roughly 80% being singletons. As concerns this clone: What it recognizes is unknown.

The V gene end was trimmed by 6 bases and the J gene end by 4 bases; junction bases not matched to a gene: 8. Germline V gives CDR1 LNHDA, CDR2 SQIVND (reference sequence). The CDR3 has 15 residues. Sequenced sample: PBMCs. This clonotype was sampled from a man aged 40-49 years in good health and CMV-seronegative. V and J are TRBV19 and TRBJ1-2; the match to TRBD1 covers 10 bases. The CDR3 spells CASSRRDRGFYGYTF. CDR3 coding DNA: TGTGCCAGTAGCCGCCGGGACAGGGGTTTCTATGGCTACACCTTC.